The present entry profiles one TCR beta chain with its context. The antigen it recognizes is unknown. No per-base quality is available; no much larger clone lies one base away. The germline V gene provides CDR1 MNHNS and CDR2 SASEGT. Between the V and J ends, shortened by 5 bases and 12 bases respectively, the junction contains 14 bases. The CDR3, cysteine through phenylalanine, is 11 amino acids long. Only the CDR3 DNA is retained, 33 bases long and in frame from the first base. This sample stems from a study of B cell selection in AIRE deficiency (dated by TCRdb to between 2018 and 2021). A note on the overall study: TCRbeta repertoires of sorted blood CD4+ conventional T cells and regulatory T cells were compared between AIRE-deficient patients and healthy controls. The TCR-sequenced cohort comprised about five AIRE-deficient APECED patients and about five healthy control donors.

CD4+CD25hiCD127low/negative cells were sorted as the regulatory T cell population. The control samples were obtained from healthy donors who were not related to the patients. A FACSAria flow cytometer was used to sort the Tconv and Treg cells intended for TCRbeta sequencing. Sorted cells were collected in 5-ml round-bottom polystyrene tubes, and dry cell pellets were stored frozen at -80 degrees C prior to sequencing. The immunoSEQ platform was used to sequence the TCRbeta chains. Per the original workflow: Pooled Treg repertoires yielded about 5.65x10^4 distinct TCRbeta sequences from patients and roughly 95,000 from healthy donors. Public Treg TCRbeta sequences were defined as those shared by two or more individuals and were then searched for in Tconv repertoires. Differences between groups were assessed using Mann-Whitney U tests with Bonferroni-Dunn correction in GraphPad Prism 7.03. TCRdb's version of the immuneACCESS table is confined to in-frame rearrangements and falls short of the full clone set. An unresolved V gene accounts for under half of the shortfall where checked; the remainder is of unknown origin. Clone size and V and J calls were adopted from that table, with D and trimming inferred from the DNA. In this sample the table shows 23,000 or so clones, about 93% of which occur a single time. In total, the top ten clones hold 1.4% of the sample.

What the authors observed across the whole study: In terms of TCRBV gene usage, CDR3 length and TCR diversity, Tconv and Treg cells from AIRE-deficient patients looked similar to Tconv and Treg cells from healthy donors. Sequencing covered only TCRbeta chains, and about two fifths of shared healthy-donor Treg sequences were also present in healthy Tconv, possibly due to differing TCRalpha chains. About 31% of the Treg TCRbeta sequences shared among healthy donors turned up in patient Tconv cells, suggesting that Treg-biased clones are diverted into the Tconv compartment. Shared Treg sequences had shorter CDR3s, reflecting a bias toward rearrangements with few non-templated nucleotide insertions. Among 3,500 to 4,500 shared Treg TCRbeta sequences, approximately 30% were found to be shared only among healthy donors and around 10% only among patients, suggesting that Treg selection is less efficient in the absence of AIRE.

In this chain, TRBV6-1 is recombined with TRBJ2-7; TRBD1 is a possible D gene, resting on 6 matching bases. The sample comprised CD4+CD25+ Tregs sorted from PBMCs. The sequence derives from a human donor in good health. In nucleotides, the sequence is TGTGCCAGCAGTTTACAGGGACGGCTGTACTTC. Its amino acids are CASSLQGRLYF.